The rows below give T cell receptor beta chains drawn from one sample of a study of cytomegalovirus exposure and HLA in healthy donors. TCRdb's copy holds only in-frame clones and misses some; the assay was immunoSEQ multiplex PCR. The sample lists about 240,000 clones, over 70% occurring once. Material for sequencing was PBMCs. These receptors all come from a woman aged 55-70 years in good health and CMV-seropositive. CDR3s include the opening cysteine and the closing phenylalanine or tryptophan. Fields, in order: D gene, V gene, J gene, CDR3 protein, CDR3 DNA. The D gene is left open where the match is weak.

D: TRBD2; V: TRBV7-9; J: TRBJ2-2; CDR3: CASSLGGSGRVRELFF; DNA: TGTGCCAGCAGCCTCGGCGGTAGCGGGAGGGTAAGGGAGCTGTTTTTT
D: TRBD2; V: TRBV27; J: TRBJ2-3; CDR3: CASSPTGGNTDTQYF; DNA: TGTGCCAGCAGTCCGACGGGGGGGAACACAGATACGCAGTATTTT
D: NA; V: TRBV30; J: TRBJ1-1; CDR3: CAGQTVYTEAFF; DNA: TGTGCCGGCCAGACAGTGTACACTGAAGCTTTCTTT
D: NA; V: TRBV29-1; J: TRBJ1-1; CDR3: CSAGEPYGTEQAFF; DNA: TGCAGCGCAGGCGAACCCTATGGAACTGAACAAGCTTTCTTT
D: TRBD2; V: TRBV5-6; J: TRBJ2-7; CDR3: CASSIGAGGPSSYEQYF; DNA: TGTGCCAGCAGCATAGGAGCGGGAGGGCCCTCCTCCTACGAGCAGTACTTC
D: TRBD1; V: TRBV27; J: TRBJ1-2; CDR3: CASSAEEGAWGYTF; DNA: TGTGCCAGCAGTGCGGAAGAGGGGGCTTGGGGCTACACCTTC
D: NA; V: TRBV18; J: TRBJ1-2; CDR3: CASSISPGNYGYTF; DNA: TGTGCCAGCTCAATTAGTCCGGGTAACTATGGCTACACCTTC
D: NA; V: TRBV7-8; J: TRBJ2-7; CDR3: CASSLNSFFYEQYF; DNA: TGTGCCAGCAGCTTAAATTCCTTCTTCTACGAGCAGTACTTC
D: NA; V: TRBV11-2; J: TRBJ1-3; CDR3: CASSYSQVDTIYF; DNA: TGTGCCAGCAGCTACAGCCAGGTAGACACCATATATTTT
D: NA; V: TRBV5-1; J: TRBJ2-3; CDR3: CASSTGTSVTDTQYF; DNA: TGCGCCAGCAGCACTGGGACATCGGTCACAGATACGCAGTATTTT